The 25 T cell receptor beta chains below were found in one sample sequenced in a study of molecular identifiers for immune sequencing clone quantification. TCRdb processed the PCR reads anew with MiXCR; each CDR3 protein has one entry. In the table there are 55,000 to 75,000 distinct CDR3 sequences, 15% to 20% of which are singletons. The sequencing sample was made of naive CD8+ T cells from blood, with Jurkat cell RNA spiked in. Subset here: FACS-sorted CD8+CD4-CCR7+CD45RA+ naive T cells. Receptors originate from a human donor in good health. Some libraries in this study had Jurkat cell RNA spiked in.

There are many counts of this clonotype. This rearrangement joins TRBV12-3 or TRBV12-4 to TRBJ2-7, with TRBD2 as a possible D gene (5 bases). The CDR3 contains 13 residues. V lost 4 bases and J lost 2, with 9 bases in between. This chain's CDR3 is CASSSGEAYEQYF. The DNA of the CDR3 is TGTGCCAGCAGTTCCGGGGAAGCCTACGAGCAGTACTTC.

This clonotype was detected ten times or more. The J gene is TRBJ2-1, the V gene TRBV28; 7 bases fit TRBD2. This CDR3 contains 16 residues. Germline lookup yields CDR1 MDHEN and CDR2 SYDVKM. With V trimmed by 5 bases and J by 0 bases, 7 bases remained unmatched. CDR3 sequence: CASSGGLLSSYNEQFF. The DNA of the CDR3 is TGTGCCAGCAGTGGGGGACTACTCAGCTCCTACAATGAGCAGTTCTTC.

This clonotype was recorded at least ten times. The chain employs TRBV6-2 or TRBV6-3 and TRBJ2-2; D call uncertain. Trimming stripped 9 bases from V and 1 base from J, with 15 bases between. CDR1 and CDR2 (germline): MNHEY, SVGEGT. The CDR3 is 15 residues long. DNA of the CDR3: TGTGCCAGTTGTAGCTCAAGAATGAACACCGGGGAGCTGTTTTTT. It yields the protein CASCSSRMNTGELFF.

About this clonotype: Since a much larger clone is just one base distant, this may be a read error. V is TRBV2 and J is TRBJ2-3; 9 nucleotides match TRBD1. The germline V gene has CDR1 SNHLY and CDR2 FYNNEI. The CDR3 covers 14 residues. CDR3 sequence reads: CAGNWDRATDTQCF. CDR3 nucleotides: TGTGCCGGCAACTGGGACAGGGCTACAGATACGCAGTGTTTT. The whole variable domain, filled in from reference TRBV2 and TRBJ2-3, reads EPEVTQTPSHQVTQMGQEVILRCVPISNHLYFYWYRQILGQKVEFLVSFYNNEISEKSEIFDDQFSVERPDGSNFTLKIRSTKLEDSAMYFCAGNWDRATDTQCFGPGTRLTVL.

In its sample, this clonotype was seen a few times. The CDR3, as DNA: TGCGCCAGCAGCTTTCAGGGGTCTGGGGCCAACGTCCTGACTTTC. It codes for CASSFQGSGANVLTF. The rearrangement uses TRBV5-1 and TRBJ2-6; D may be TRBD1 (6 bases). Trimming removed 2 bases from V and 1 base from J, with 7 bases in between. CDR1 and CDR2 (germline): SGHRS, YFSETQ. CDR3 length equals 15 residues.

The V gene is TRBV6-1, the J gene TRBJ2-2, with D unclear. The V end lost 5 bases, the J end lost 8 bases, and 12 bases lay between the germline ends. Germline V gene lookup returns CDR1 MNHNS and CDR2 SASEGT. This CDR3 is 13 amino acids long. CDR3: CASSRREWGELFF. The CDR3 DNA is TGTGCCAGCAGTCGCAGAGAGTGGGGGGAGCTGTTTTTT.

There are many counts of this clonotype. The chain employs TRBV5-1 and TRBJ2-3; 7 positions agree with TRBD2. CDR1 SGHRS and CDR2 YFSETQ come from the germline V gene. The CDR3 is made up of 14 amino acids. V shed 4 bases and J 3 bases; nucleotides not matched to a gene: 5. CDR3 nucleotide sequence: TGCGCCAGCAGCCCTTATAGCGGGACAGATACGCAGTATTTT. This translates into CASSPYSGTDTQYF.

This clonotype was counted ten times or more. The genes are TRBV24-1 and TRBJ2-1; D gene ambiguous. Germline V lookup: CDR1 KGHDR, CDR2 SFDVKD. The V gene lost 3 bases and the J gene lost 3 bases, with 17 bases spanning the gap. The CDR3 runs 17 residues. DNA for the CDR3: TGTGCCACCAGTGATCCAGAACGAGGCCCCCTCTACAATGAGCAGTTCTTC. Its protein product is CATSDPERGPLYNEQFF.

At least ten counts were recorded for this clonotype. V gene TRBV27 combines with J gene TRBJ2-5; D call uncertain. Germline loops: CDR1 MNHEY, CDR2 SMNVEV (reference sequence). The CDR3 spans 14 residues. The germline V and J ends were trimmed by 6 bases and 2 bases, with 13 bases remaining between them. CDR3 nucleotides: TGTGCCAGCAGCAGTTTAGCCCTACAAGAGACCCAGTACTTC. Its protein is CASSSLALQETQYF.

This clonotype was seen a handful of times. This chain uses TRBV15 with TRBJ1-5; D unresolved. This CDR3 has 14 residues. V gave up 1 base and J gave up 3 bases, with 7 bases separating them. The germline gives CDR1 LNHNV, CDR2 YYDKDF (reference sequence). CDR3 amino acids: CATSRARLNQPQHF. As DNA, the CDR3 is TGTGCCACCAGCAGAGCGAGGCTCAATCAGCCCCAGCATTTT.

This clonotype was counted many times. The chain joins TRBV6-5 to TRBJ2-7; 7 positions match TRBD1. V shed 5 bases, J shed 2 bases, and the junction held 3 bases outside the gene matches. Germline CDR1 is MNHEY and CDR2 is SVGAGI. There are 13 residues in the CDR3. The CDR3 nucleotides read TGTGCCAGCAGTCACAGGGGTCCCTACGAGCAGTACTTC. Translation: CASSHRGPYEQYF.

The chain recombines TRBV6-1 with TRBJ2-1, with TRBD2 as a possible D gene (6 bases). The CDR3 totals 15 residues. Germline V lookup: CDR1 MNHNS, CDR2 SASEGT. V gave up 2 bases and J gave up 1 base, with 9 bases separating them. CDR3 in DNA: TGTGCCAGCAGTGAACTTGGAGGGTCCTACAATGAGCAGTTCTTC. Protein sequence: CASSELGGSYNEQFF.

Ten or more counts support this clonotype. This chain links TRBV20-1 with TRBJ2-7, with 7 bases matching TRBD2. This CDR3 contains 17 residues. Germline V gives CDR1 DFQATT, CDR2 SNEGSKA (reference sequence). Germline trimming cut 0 bases from V and 0 bases from J; bases unmatched to any gene: 11. CDR3 coding DNA: TGCAGTGCTAGAGACGCCTTGGGGGGGTTTCCCTCCTACGAGCAGTACTTC. Its translation is CSARDALGGFPSYEQYF.

With respect to this clonotype: A read error may be the cause here, since a much bigger clone is one base away. V is TRBV11-2 and J is TRBJ1-1; TRBD1 is a possible D gene (6 bases). V was clipped by 6 bases and J by 10 bases, with 18 bases between them. This CDR3 region has 13 residues. The germline CDR1 and CDR2 sequences are SGHAT and FQNNGV. The CDR3 here is CASSYLSGDGAFF. The CDR3 coding sequence is TGTGCCAGCAGTTATCTTTCAGGGGATGGAGCTTTCTTT.

This clonotype was detected once. J is TRBJ1-1 and V is TRBV7-2, with D tentatively TRBD1 (6 bases). V was pared by 5 bases and J by 0 bases, with 25 bases between. This CDR3 comprises 19 residues. Germline loops: CDR1 SGHTA, CDR2 FQGNSA. The CDR3, as DNA: TGTGCCAGCAGCCGACCCACCGTGGGACAACCGGTTATGAACACTGAAGCTTTCTTT. It codes for CASSRPTVGQPVMNTEAFF.

This clonotype was counted many times. V is TRBV7-9 and J is TRBJ2-5, with 7 positions matching TRBD1. The CDR3 is made up of 13 amino acids. V shed 6 bases and J 5 bases; nucleotides not matched to a gene: 6. Germline CDR1 SEHNR, CDR2 FQNEAQ (reference sequence). The CDR3 nucleotides read TGTGCCAGCAGTTCCGGCAGGGGGGAGACCCAGTACTTC. Its protein product is CASSSGRGETQYF.

The J gene is TRBJ2-1, the V gene TRBV20-1; 7 bases line up with TRBD2. CDR1 and CDR2 from the germline V gene are DFQATT and SNEGSKA (reference sequence). V lost 6 bases and J lost 6; bases outside the gene matches: 14. CDR3 length: 15 residues. CDR3 bases: TGCAGTGCCATCAGTCTGCGGGAGAGGGGCAATGAGCAGTTCTTC. The encoded protein is CSAISLRERGNEQFF.

This clonotype was counted between two and nine times. The J gene is TRBJ2-7, the V gene TRBV2; D is uncertain. CDR3 length equals 15 residues. From germline, CDR1 is SNHLY and CDR2 FYNNEI. The V end was cut by 2 bases, the J end by 2 bases, with 13 bases between. The CDR3 is CASSENDGRTYEQYF. The CDR3 DNA sequence: TGTGCCAGCAGTGAAAATGACGGAAGAACCTACGAGCAGTACTTC.

This clonotype was seen repeatedly, ten times or more. This sequence joins TRBV4-1 and TRBJ1-1; 7 bases fit TRBD1. Trimming at V came to 3 bases and at J to 4 bases, leaving 5 bases not matched to a gene. This CDR3 comprises 14 residues. CDR1 MGHRA and CDR2 YSYEKL come from the germline V gene. This chain's CDR3 is CASSHLTGSTEAFF. The CDR3 DNA is TGCGCCAGCAGCCACCTGACAGGGAGCACTGAAGCTTTCTTT.

A word on this clonotype: An end of the junction differs from the germline gene, which may be a read error. V and J are TRBV2 and TRBJ2-1, with D maybe TRBD2 (6 bases). CDR3 length equals 15 residues. In germline, CDR1 is SNHLY, CDR2 FYNNEI. CDR3 in DNA: TGTGCCAGCAGTCCTTGGACTACGCACGTCAATGAGCAGCTCTTC. It yields the protein CASSPWTTHVNEQLF.

Remarks on this clonotype: One base away lies a much larger clone, so this may be a sequencing read error. V usage is TRBV13 and J usage is TRBJ2-7; tentatively, D is TRBD1 (6 bases). Germline V gene lookup returns CDR1 PRHDT and CDR2 FYEKMQ (reference sequence). The CDR3 is 14 residues long. The CDR3 is CACSWTDYSYEQYF. CDR3 nucleotide sequence: TGTGCCTGCAGCTGGACAGATTACTCCTACGAGCAGTACTTC.

Points on this clonotype: Given a much more abundant clone one base away, this may be a read error. The chain combines TRBV29-1 with TRBJ2-5; no clear D. CDR3 length equals 11 residues. In germline, CDR1 is SQVTM, CDR2 ANQGSEA. The CDR3 loop is CSVIYQKTQYF. The CDR3 DNA follows: TGCAGCGTTATATACCAAAAGACCCAGTACTTC.

In the case of this clonotype: Given a much more abundant clone one base away, this may be a read error. V usage is TRBV12-3 or TRBV12-4 and J usage is TRBJ2-7, with 10 nucleotides matching TRBD2. The CDR3 has 13 amino acids. The CDR3 DNA reads as TGTGCCAGCGGTTTTAGCGGGAGGTACGAGCAGTACTTC. Translating it yields CASGFSGRYEQYF.

Remarks on this clonotype: A much bigger clone sits one base away, suggesting this may be a read error. This chain joins TRBV6-1 and TRBJ1-2, with D maybe TRBD1 (5 bases). The V gene lost 6 bases and the J gene lost 0 bases, with 8 bases spanning the gap. This CDR3 is built from 13 residues. Germline V lookup: CDR1 MNHNS, CDR2 SASEGT. The CDR3 DNA follows: TGTGCCAGCAGCAACAGGTCTAACTATGGCTACACCTTC. As protein: CASSNRSNYGYTF.

This clonotype was detected ten times or more. The CDR3 bases are TGCAGTGCTACCGAACGGGACAGGGGACGTCGGTTCCGCTACGAGCAGTACTTC. Translation: CSATERDRGRRFRYEQYF. The rearrangement joins TRBV20-1 to TRBJ2-7; the match to TRBD1 covers 10 bases. Germline V gives CDR1 DFQATT, CDR2 SNEGSKA (reference sequence). V dropped 4 bases and J dropped 3; count of bases not matched to a gene: 18. The CDR3 runs to 18 residues.